This entry describes one T cell receptor (beta chain). This specimen comes from a study of blood T cell repertoires in COVID-19. Study context: Italy, Spain and the United States were the sources of the convalescent and acute COVID-19 samples. T cells, B-cell-depleted T cells, or PBMCs provided the cDNA or gDNA that served as material.

In the original workflow: The authors estimated nucleated cell counts from reference gene primer amplification. Repertoires were generated with immunoSEQ multiplex PCR, while TCRdb's copy carries only in-frame clones and drops some. V and J calls and clone size are those listed in that table; D and trimming were worked out from the DNA. The sample has 200,000 to 250,000 clones; around 80% are singletons. The CDR3 has 13 amino acids. V lost 1 base, J lost 7 bases, and 11 bases lay in between. Germline V gene lookup returns CDR1 GTSNPN and CDR2 SVGIG (reference sequence). Sequenced sample: peripheral blood. The chain is built from TRBV30 and TRBJ1-5, with no clear D. This clonotype was obtained from a woman aged 55-70 years who had recovered from COVID-19. The CDR3 sequence: CAWSGFSGQPQHF. The CDR3, as DNA: TGTGCCTGGAGTGGCTTCAGCGGACAGCCCCAGCATTTT.